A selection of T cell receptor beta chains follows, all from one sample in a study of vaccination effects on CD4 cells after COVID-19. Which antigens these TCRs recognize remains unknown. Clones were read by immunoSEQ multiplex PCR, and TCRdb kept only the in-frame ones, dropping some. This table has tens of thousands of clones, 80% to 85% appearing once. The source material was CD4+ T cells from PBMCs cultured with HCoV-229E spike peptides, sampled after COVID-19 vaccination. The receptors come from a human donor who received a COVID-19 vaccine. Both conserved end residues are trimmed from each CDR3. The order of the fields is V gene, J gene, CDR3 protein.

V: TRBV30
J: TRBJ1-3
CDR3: ALTLQLSGNTIY

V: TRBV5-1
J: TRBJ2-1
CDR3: ASRDSSPRDEQF

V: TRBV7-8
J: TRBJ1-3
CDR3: ASSYQTAPGSSGNTIY

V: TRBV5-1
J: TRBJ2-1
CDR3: ASSLEVGEQF

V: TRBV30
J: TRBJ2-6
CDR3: AWSPRTRRAGANVLT

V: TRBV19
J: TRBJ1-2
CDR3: ASSRSGTQRDGYT

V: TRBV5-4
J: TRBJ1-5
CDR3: ASKPQH

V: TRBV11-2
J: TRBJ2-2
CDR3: ASSFYGTVPNTGELF

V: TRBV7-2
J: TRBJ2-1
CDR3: ASSFMPGAGGYNEQF

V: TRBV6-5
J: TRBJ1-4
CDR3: ASAYRAGEKLF

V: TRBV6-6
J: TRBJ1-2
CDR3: ASSYAVRGNYGYT

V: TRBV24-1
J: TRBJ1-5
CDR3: ATSDPRTHQPQH

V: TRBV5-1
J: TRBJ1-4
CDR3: ASGRSYLGANEKLF

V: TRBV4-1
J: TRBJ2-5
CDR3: ASSQRGYTQETQY

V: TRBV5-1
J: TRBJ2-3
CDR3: ASSLPASGGAGDTQY

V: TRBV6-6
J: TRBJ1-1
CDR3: ASSYTDNTEAF

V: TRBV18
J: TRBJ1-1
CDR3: ASSLGQMNTEAF

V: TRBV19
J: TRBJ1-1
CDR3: ASRGQVAAF

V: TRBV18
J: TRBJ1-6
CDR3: ASSPPGTGLNSPLH

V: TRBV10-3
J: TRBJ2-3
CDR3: AISPGQGPDTQY

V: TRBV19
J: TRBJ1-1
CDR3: ASSKTGWNTEAF

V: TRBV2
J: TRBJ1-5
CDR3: ASSEVEGNQPQH

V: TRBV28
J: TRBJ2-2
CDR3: ASSHRPANTGELF

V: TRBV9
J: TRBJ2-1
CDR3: ASSAHGARGADEQF

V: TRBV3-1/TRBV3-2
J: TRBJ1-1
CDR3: ASSPLHPNTEAF

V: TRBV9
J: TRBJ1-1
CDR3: ASSVTGTNTEAF

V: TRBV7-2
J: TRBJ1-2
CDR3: ASSLAASGYT

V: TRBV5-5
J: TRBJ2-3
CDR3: ASSRGQNTDTQY

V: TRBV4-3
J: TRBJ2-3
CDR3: ASSQGTSGGPDTQY

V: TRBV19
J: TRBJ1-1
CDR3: ASSPQGVRTEAF

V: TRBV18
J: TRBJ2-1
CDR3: ASTEGQGTYNEQF

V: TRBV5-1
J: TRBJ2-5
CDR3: ASSLGMGLVEGTQY

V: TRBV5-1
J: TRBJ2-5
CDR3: ASRRGEETQY

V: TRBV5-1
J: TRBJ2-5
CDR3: ASSLVTSEETQY

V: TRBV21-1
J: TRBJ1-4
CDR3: ASSKVWVGAGEKLF

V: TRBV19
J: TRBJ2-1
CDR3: ASNPGQGSHEQF

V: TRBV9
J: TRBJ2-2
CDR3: ASRGAGAGTGELF

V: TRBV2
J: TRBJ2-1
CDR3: ASSLQGPSYNEQF

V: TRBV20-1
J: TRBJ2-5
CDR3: SVDGQETQY

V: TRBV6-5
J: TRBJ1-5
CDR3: ASSYSYSQPQH

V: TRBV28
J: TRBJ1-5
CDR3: ASSLYSAGSNQPQH

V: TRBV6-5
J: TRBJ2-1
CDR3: ASSYALAGTNEQF

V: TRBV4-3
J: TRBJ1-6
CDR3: ASSQAPLH

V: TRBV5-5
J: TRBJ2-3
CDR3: ASSEGRDPFRDTQY

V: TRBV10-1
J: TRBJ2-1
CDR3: ASSRERGHSYNEQF

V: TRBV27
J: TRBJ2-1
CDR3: ASWGRGAPSYNEQF

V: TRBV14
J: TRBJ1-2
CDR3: ASSRTENYGYT

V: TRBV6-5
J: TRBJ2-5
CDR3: ASSTTSGYQETQY

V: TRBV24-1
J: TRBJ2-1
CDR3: ATSGVRGASYNEQF

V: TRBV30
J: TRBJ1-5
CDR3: AWSQGGSGNQPQH

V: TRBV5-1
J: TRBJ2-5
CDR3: ASSSGTSGGARETQY

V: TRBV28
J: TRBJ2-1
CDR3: ASSNRRNEQF

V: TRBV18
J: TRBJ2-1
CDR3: ASSDGTGVYNEQF

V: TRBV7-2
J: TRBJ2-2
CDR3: ASSFSQGATGELF